The entry that follows covers one T cell receptor beta chain sequence. Its antigen remains unknown. Time point described: patch test 1, 2 weeks after DPC sensitization. As to treatment: therapeutic diphenylcyclopropenone sensitization with weekly scalp DPC. Phlebotomy was performed prior to application of every patch test. Donors were 18 to 70-year-old alopecia patients suitable for DPC. This record belongs to a study of human T cells and chemical hapten exposure. Attachment of unique molecular identifiers to individual cDNA molecules was performed in the library. MiXCR, applied by TCRdb to the RACE reads, yields one record per CDR3 protein. The table includes approximately 350,000 distinct CDR3 sequences, approximately 6.9% detected once. Study-wide points: Expanded TCRs grouped into significantly more large CDR3 similarity clusters than controls produced.

Looked up from germline, CDR1 is SGHRS and CDR2 is YFSETQ. V lost 3 bases to trimming and J lost 9 bases; unmatched junction nucleotides: 12. The CDR3 sequence is 16 residues long. The genes are TRBV5-1 and TRBJ1-6; TRBD1 agrees at 7 bases. The TCR was taken from a young woman with alopecia areata. Some clones in this sample may be carry-over from other donors' samples. The source material was whole blood, sampled in connection with sensitization to the hapten diphenylcyclopropenone (DPC). This CDR3 is CASSSGGTALGSPLHF. DNA of the CDR3: TGCGCCAGCAGCTCAGGGGGGACAGCCCTTGGTTCACCCCTCCACTTT.